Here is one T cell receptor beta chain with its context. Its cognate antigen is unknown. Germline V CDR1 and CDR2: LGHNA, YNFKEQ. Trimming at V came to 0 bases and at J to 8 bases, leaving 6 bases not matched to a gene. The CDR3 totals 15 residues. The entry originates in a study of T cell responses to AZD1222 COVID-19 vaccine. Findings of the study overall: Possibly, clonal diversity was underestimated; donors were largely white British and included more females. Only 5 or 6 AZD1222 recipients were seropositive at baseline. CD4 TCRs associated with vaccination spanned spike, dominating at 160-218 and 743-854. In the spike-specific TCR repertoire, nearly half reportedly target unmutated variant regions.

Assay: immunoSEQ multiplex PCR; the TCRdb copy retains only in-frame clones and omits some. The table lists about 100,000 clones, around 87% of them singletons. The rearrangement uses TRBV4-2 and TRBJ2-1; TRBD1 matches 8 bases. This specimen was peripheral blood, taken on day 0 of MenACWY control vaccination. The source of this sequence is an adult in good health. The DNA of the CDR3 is TGTGCCAGCAGCCAAGAAGGGACAGGCTGGGATGAGCAGTTCTTC. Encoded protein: CASSQEGTGWDEQFF.